A selection of T cell receptor beta chains follows, all from one sample in a study of chemoradiotherapy in HPV16-positive cancers. Sequencing was performed with immunoSEQ multiplex PCR; in TCRdb, only in-frame clones are kept and a portion is missing. The top ten clones hold around 20% of a sample with around 29,000 clones, about 89% of them seen once. The sequenced sample was blood, obtained from a patient who underwent chemoradiotherapy. These receptors came from a human donor with HPV-associated anogenital cancer. The conserved cysteine and the conserved F or W are not part of the CDR3 here. The order of the fields is J gene, V gene, CDR3 protein.

TRBJ1-5	TRBV7-2	ASSQGQASNQPQH
TRBJ1-1	TRBV5-1	ASSLAPGVNTEAF
TRBJ2-7	TRBV9	ASSVVDSTNDPYEQY
TRBJ1-1	TRBV25-1	ASSKTPNTEAF
TRBJ2-5	TRBV7-8	ASSFSRTRHLNPQETQY
TRBJ2-1	TRBV6-5	ASSYSGSGLGDEQF
TRBJ1-2	TRBV9	ASSVRAGPNYGYT
TRBJ2-7	TRBV7-6	ASSSSGTGGATYEQY
TRBJ1-6	TRBV6-5	ASTPGTVRNSPLH
TRBJ2-2	TRBV18	ASSPNREPGELF
TRBJ1-1	TRBV18	ASSPPGTRNTEAF
TRBJ1-2	TRBV4-2	ASSHAGGGADGYT
TRBJ2-7	TRBV14	ASSQGMTIEQY
TRBJ2-7	TRBV6-5	ASSYVDEQY
TRBJ1-1	TRBV7-8	ASSLVGEVGTEAF
TRBJ1-5	TRBV27	ASRPVGQGAQPQH
TRBJ1-3	TRBV7-2	ASSPQGAGNTIY
TRBJ1-4	TRBV10-3	AISETLTGQTNEKLF
TRBJ1-3	TRBV5-4	ASSHGGSRGPSGNTIY
TRBJ2-1	TRBV18	ASSPAAAGWNEQF
TRBJ1-4	TRBV4-1	ASSQNPGVGYEKLF
TRBJ1-1	TRBV5-1	ASSYGTANTEAF
TRBJ2-1	TRBV5-1	ASSQTVRDEQF
TRBJ2-7	TRBV4-1	ASSQGPSYEQY
TRBJ2-1	TRBV5-4	ASSFQTSLTYNEQF
TRBJ2-5	TRBV5-1	ASSLALTGMQETQY
TRBJ2-7	TRBV19	ASSDRTGTYEQY
TRBJ1-1	TRBV30	AWSVGTATEAF
TRBJ1-2	TRBV28	ASRRTGDYGYT
TRBJ2-3	TRBV5-1	ASSLDVGEGTDTQY
TRBJ1-1	TRBV27	ASRLQGMNTEAF
TRBJ2-7	TRBV2	ASSEEIHEQY
TRBJ1-5	TRBV6-5	ASSAGQRNQPQH
TRBJ2-7	TRBV5-3	ARSLGQGRGEQY
TRBJ1-1	TRBV9	ASSVDLTGDRGTEAF
TRBJ1-2	TRBV28	AIRRTANYGYT